This passage covers 3 T cell receptor beta chains from one sample sequenced in a study of control samples from healthy donors and cancer patients. Only in-frame clones appear in the TCRdb table, and some are missing; sequencing was by immunoSEQ multiplex PCR. The sample has roughly 150,000 clones, approximately 93% seen once; the top ten hold more than 2%. Sequencing was done on a sample of blood. These receptor sequences come from a man aged 50-59 years in good health.

The V call is TRBV11-2, the J call TRBJ2-1; 8 bases fit TRBD1. The CDR3 extends over 14 amino acids. V lost 5 bases and J lost 9; bases outside the gene matches: 9. Germline lookup yields CDR1 SGHAT and CDR2 FQNNGV. The CDR3 nucleotides read TGTGCCAGCAGCCCCAGACAGGGGTGGGGTGAGCAGTTCTTC. Amino acids: CASSPRQGWGEQFF. Complete variable domain (other parts from reference TRBV11-2 and TRBJ2-1): EAGVAQSPRYKIIEKRQSVAFWCNPISGHATLYWYQQILGQGPKLLIQFQNNGVVDDSQLPKDRFSAERLKGVDSTLKIQPAKLEDSAVYLCASSPRQGWGEQFFGPGTRLTVL.

The rearrangement joins TRBV7-9 to TRBJ2-5; no clear D. Per the germline V gene, CDR1 is SEHNR and CDR2 is FQNEAQ (reference sequence). This CDR3 is 12 amino acids long. Trimming removed 5 bases from V and 4 bases from J, with 8 bases in between. The CDR3 protein is CASSPGRETQYF. The CDR3 DNA follows: TGTGCCAGCAGCCCTGGTAGAGAGACCCAGTACTTC. Complete variable domain (other parts from reference TRBV7-9 and TRBJ2-5): DTGVSQNPRHKITKRGQNVTFRCDPISEHNRLYWYRQTLGQGPEFLTYFQNEAQLEKSRLLSDRFSAERPKGSFSTLEIQRTEQGDSAMYLCASSPGRETQYFGPGTRLLVL.

The chain carries TRBV3-1 (or the pseudogene TRBV3-2) and TRBJ2-6; D uncertain. Trimming shortened V by 0 bases and J by 0 bases, and 12 bases separated the two germline ends. The CDR3 has 18 residues. The V gene's germline CDR1 is LGHDT and CDR2 YNNKEL (reference sequence). For the CDR3, the DNA is TGTGCCAGCAGCCAAGAATCAGCCCCCCCCTCTGGGGCCAACGTCCTGACTTTC. Encoded protein: CASSQESAPPSGANVLTF.